These 27 T cell receptor beta chains share one sample of origin, sequenced in a study of PD-L1 blockade in urothelial cancer. Only in-frame clones appear in the TCRdb table, and some are missing; sequencing was by immunoSEQ multiplex PCR. The data contain 15,000 to 20,000 clones, 87% of them seen just once; the ten biggest clones take up 5.9%. Material: PBMCs, obtained around atezolizumab (anti-PD-L1) treatment. The receptors here all came from a man aged 45-65 years with urothelial cancer.

This chain joins TRBV6-6 and TRBJ2-3, with a weak D call TRBD1 (6 bases). The V end was cut by 6 bases, the J end by 0 bases, with 16 bases between. The length of the CDR3 is 16 residues. The germline gives CDR1 MNHNY, CDR2 SVGAGI (reference sequence). The CDR3 DNA is TGTGCCAGCAGCGATCCCCGGACAGCTAGCACAGATACGCAGTATTTT. Protein: CASSDPRTASTDTQYF.

This chain connects TRBV9 to TRBJ2-4; tentatively, D is TRBD1 (5 bases). Germline values: CDR1 SGDLS, CDR2 YYNGEE. The CDR3 is 14 amino acids. V lost 0 bases to trimming and J lost 7 bases, with 11 bases between them. The CDR3 bases are TGTGCCAGCAGCGTAGGAGCAGGGAAGAACATTCAGTACTTC. It encodes CASSVGAGKNIQYF.

This clone was seen just once. This chain joins TRBV7-9 and TRBJ1-2; D possibly corresponds to TRBD1 (5 bases). The germline gives CDR1 SEHNR, CDR2 FQNEAQ (reference sequence). The CDR3 covers 14 residues. V was clipped by 5 bases and J by 3 bases, with 13 bases between them. The CDR3 DNA is TGTGCCAGCAGCGGTAGCGGGACGGACTATGGCTACACCTTC. Residues: CASSGSGTDYGYTF.

V is TRBV27 and J is TRBJ1-4; D is perhaps TRBD1 (5 bases). V was cut by 1 base and J by 5 bases, with 17 bases left in between. The CDR3 spans 17 residues. Germline values: CDR1 MNHEY, CDR2 SMNVEV (reference sequence). The DNA of the CDR3 is TGTGCCAGCAGTTTATTGTTCTCGGGGGAGAGGAATGAAAAACTGTTTTTT. Protein sequence: CASSLLFSGERNEKLFF.

The chain is built from TRBV29-1 and TRBJ2-7, with TRBD1 matching 8 bases. The CDR3 consists of 14 residues. Germline assignment: CDR1 SQVTM and CDR2 ANQGSEA. The ends lost 7 bases at V and 0 bases at J; junction bases unmatched: 8. CDR3: CSAREDRASYEQYF. CDR3 nucleotides: TGCAGCGCCCGAGAGGACAGGGCCTCCTACGAGCAGTACTTC.

A word on this clone: Within the sample, other DNA sequences also encode this same CDR3. The chain employs TRBV4-2 and TRBJ2-7; TRBD1 matches at 9 bases. Looked up from germline, CDR1 is LGHNA and CDR2 is YNFKEQ. V dropped 0 bases and J dropped 2; count of bases not matched to a gene: 2. This CDR3 is 15 amino acids long. DNA for the CDR3: TGTGCCAGCAGCCAAGAGGGACAGGGTGCCTACGAGCAGTACTTC. As protein: CASSQEGQGAYEQYF.

V and J are TRBV2 and TRBJ2-5, with 7 bases that match TRBD2. After removal of 1 base from V and 3 bases from J, the junction contained 5 bases not matched to a gene. This CDR3 is built from 15 residues. Germline CDR1 and CDR2: SNHLY and FYNNEI. The CDR3 DNA reads as TGTGCCAGCAGTGAAGGACTAGCCGCCGAAGAGACCCAGTACTTC. It yields the protein CASSEGLAAEETQYF.

This clone was detected a few times. The chain employs TRBV7-9 and TRBJ1-4; TRBD1 matches 7 bases. From germline, CDR1 is SEHNR and CDR2 FQNEAQ (reference sequence). Germline trimming cut 0 bases from V and 3 bases from J; bases unmatched to any gene: 4. CDR3 length equals 16 residues. In DNA, the CDR3 is TGTGCCAGCAGCTTAGCGTTTCAGGGGGCTAATGAAAAACTGTTTTTT. It is translated as CASSLAFQGANEKLFF.

This rearrangement joins TRBV9 to TRBJ2-5; weak D call: TRBD2 (6 bases). The CDR3 is made up of 14 amino acids. Germline V gene data show CDR1 as SGDLS and CDR2 as YYNGEE. Between the trimmed V and J ends, which lost 5 bases and 5 bases, there was a span of 16 bases. For the CDR3, the DNA is TGTGCCAGCAGTCGAGACCCTAGCGTGGAGACCCAGTACTTC. Translation: CASSRDPSVETQYF.

The CDR3 region has the DNA TGTGCAAGTCGCCTCTGGGACAGCTACGAGCAGTACTTC. This encodes CASRLWDSYEQYF. The rearrangement uses TRBV12-2 and TRBJ2-7; TRBD1, the table's D call, lacks a check against the DNA. TRBV12-2 is a recognized pseudogene. There are 13 residues in the CDR3.

This clone was detected once. V gene TRBV6-5 combines with J gene TRBJ1-6; D gene ambiguous. CDR3 length equals 15 residues. CDR1 is MNHEY, CDR2 SVGAGI, per germline. Trimming stripped 0 bases from V and 3 bases from J, with 6 bases between. The CDR3 DNA reads as TGTGCCAGCAGTTACTCGCACAGCTATAATTCACCCCTCCACTTT. Its protein product is CASSYSHSYNSPLHF.

The V gene is TRBV7-8, the J gene TRBJ2-1, with 7 bases identical to TRBD1. Germline V gives CDR1 SGHVS, CDR2 FQNEAQ. The CDR3 has 14 amino acids. The ends lost 2 bases at V and 9 bases at J; junction bases unmatched: 7. DNA of the CDR3: TGTGCCAGCAGCTTAAACACAGGGGACGGTGAGCAGTTCTTC. Translated: CASSLNTGDGEQFF. Drawing the rest from reference TRBV7-8 and TRBJ2-1, the complete variable domain is GAGVSQSPRYKVAKRGQDVALRCDPISGHVSLFWYQQALGQGPEFLTYFQNEAQLDKSGLPSDRFFAERPEGSVSTLKIQRTQQEDSAVYLCASSLNTGDGEQFFGPGTRLTVL.

This chain connects TRBV27 to TRBJ2-7, with 8 bases identical to TRBD2. Per the germline V gene, CDR1 is MNHEY and CDR2 is SMNVEV (reference sequence). This CDR3 spans 15 amino acids. The trim removed 4 bases at V and 5 bases at J, leaving 10 bases unmatched. The CDR3 is CASSYLAGRIDEQYF. The DNA for the CDR3 is TGTGCCAGCAGTTACTTAGCGGGGAGGATCGACGAGCAGTACTTC.

The J gene is TRBJ1-4, the V gene TRBV11-2, with D perhaps TRBD1 (6 bases). Trimming removed 4 bases at V and 1 base at J, with 10 bases between. This CDR3 is built from 15 residues. The germline V gene has CDR1 SGHAT and CDR2 FQNNGV. The CDR3 bases are TGTGCCAGCAGCTGGCCGACAGGAACTAATGAAAAACTGTTTTTT. Translation: CASSWPTGTNEKLFF.

CDR3 residues: CSAGEVEQYF. CDR3 coding DNA: TGCAGCGCAGGGGAAGTCGAGCAGTACTTC. The J gene is TRBJ2-7, the V gene TRBV29-1; TRBD1 might be the D (6 bases). Germline CDR1 is SQVTM and CDR2 is ANQGSEA. The CDR3 extends over 10 amino acids. V lost 7 bases and J lost 6, with 10 bases in between.

This sequence joins TRBV7-6 and TRBJ2-5; D unclear. V lost 5 bases and J lost 5, with 9 bases in between. Germline V gene lookup returns CDR1 SGHVS and CDR2 FNYEAQ. The CDR3 sequence is 12 residues long. The CDR3 sequence is CASSPWRETQYF. CDR3 DNA: TGTGCCAGCAGCCCGTGGCGGGAGACCCAGTACTTC.

The V and J genes are TRBV6-1 and TRBJ1-2; TRBD1 agrees at 7 bases. Germline CDR1 and CDR2: MNHNS and SASEGT. This CDR3 has 15 residues. The V gene end was trimmed by 7 bases and the J gene end by 7 bases; junction bases not matched to a gene: 15. The CDR3 DNA sequence: TGTGCCAGCATAGCTCCCAGACAGGGTAGTTCTGGCTACACCTTC. As protein: CASIAPRQGSSGYTF.

This clone was found once. The rearrangement uses TRBV28 and TRBJ1-4, with TRBD1 as a possible D gene (6 bases). Trimming removed 10 bases at V and 0 bases at J, with 21 bases between. CDR3 length: 17 residues. Germline-derived CDR1 and CDR2 are MDHEN and SYDVKM. CDR3: CATLLEGGITTNEKLFF. CDR3 nucleotide sequence: TGTGCCACCCTATTGGAGGGGGGGATTACAACTAATGAAAAACTGTTTTTT.

V and J are TRBV19 and TRBJ1-2, with 8 nucleotides matching TRBD1. The CDR3 loop spans 15 amino acids. The V gene end was trimmed by 5 bases and the J gene end by 1 base; junction bases not matched to a gene: 6. Germline lookup yields CDR1 LNHDA and CDR2 SQIVND (reference sequence). CDR3 sequence reads: CASSPWTGHNYGYTF. Written as DNA, the CDR3 is TGTGCCAGTAGTCCGTGGACAGGGCATAACTATGGCTACACCTTC.

The chain uses TRBV10-3 and TRBJ2-5, with 9 bases identical to TRBD2. CDR3 length: 15 residues. V shed 7 bases and J 4 bases; nucleotides not matched to a gene: 10. Per the germline V gene, CDR1 is ENHRY and CDR2 is SYGVKD. The CDR3 protein is CAIKRGAGGIETQYF. Here the CDR3 DNA reads TGTGCCATCAAGCGAGGAGCGGGGGGCATAGAGACCCAGTACTTC.

The chain has TRBV18 and TRBJ2-7, with TRBD1 as a possible D gene (7 bases). The CDR3 runs 14 residues. V lost 4 bases to trimming and J lost 2 bases, with 12 bases between them. The germline V gene has CDR1 KGHSH and CDR2 LQKENI. The chain's CDR3 is CASSRGTATYEQYF. CDR3 bases: TGTGCCAGCTCACGCGGGACAGCCACCTACGAGCAGTACTTC.

This clone was seen just once. The V call is TRBV11-2, the J call TRBJ2-4; D remains unclear. The CDR3 consists of 14 residues. CDR1 and CDR2 from the germline V gene are SGHAT and FQNNGV. V lost 4 bases and J lost 0, with 7 bases in between. Written as DNA, the CDR3 is TGTGCCAGCAGCTCTCGTCTAGCCAAAAACATTCAGTACTTC. This sequence encodes CASSSRLAKNIQYF. Based on the CDR3 plus reference TRBV11-2 and TRBJ2-4, the full variable domain is EAGVAQSPRYKIIEKRQSVAFWCNPISGHATLYWYQQILGQGPKLLIQFQNNGVVDDSQLPKDRFSAERLKGVDSTLKIQPAKLEDSAVYLCASSSRLAKNIQYFGAGTRLSVL.

The CDR3 region is CSVEIGAGGTTDTQYF. DNA for the CDR3: TGCAGCGTTGAAATCGGCGCGGGGGGCACCACAGATACGCAGTATTTT. The chain links TRBV29-1 to TRBJ2-3; TRBD2 agrees at 8 bases. The J segment lost 2 bases and the V segment lost 2 bases, leaving 9 bases of the junction unmatched. CDR3 length: 16 amino acids. CDR1 and CDR2 (germline): SQVTM, ANQGSEA.

The chain combines TRBV10-3 with TRBJ2-7; D unresolved. Looked up from germline, CDR1 is ENHRY and CDR2 is SYGVKD. Trimming removed 4 bases at V and 3 bases at J, with 7 bases between. The CDR3 sequence is 12 residues long. This chain's CDR3 is CAISVTDYEQYF. The DNA of the CDR3 is TGTGCCATCAGTGTTACAGACTACGAGCAGTACTTC.

The rearrangement links TRBV7-9 to TRBJ2-6; 9 positions agree with TRBD1. This CDR3 contains 19 residues. The V segment lost 5 bases and the J segment 2 bases; nucleotides outside the gene matches: 13. Germline assignment: CDR1 SEHNR and CDR2 FQNEAQ (reference sequence). The CDR3 sequence: CASSPQPGQGVPGANVLTF. In DNA, the CDR3 is TGTGCCAGCAGCCCCCAACCGGGACAGGGAGTCCCTGGGGCCAACGTCCTGACTTTC.

The rearrangement joins TRBV12-5 to TRBJ1-1; 8 positions match TRBD1. CDR1 LGHNT and CDR2 FRNRAP come from the germline V gene. V lost 4 bases and J lost 3; bases outside the gene matches: 10. CDR3 length: 16 amino acids. Here the CDR3 DNA reads TGTGCTAGTGGTTCACGGACAGGGTCTGAAGACACTGAAGCTTTCTTT. This translates into CASGSRTGSEDTEAFF.

The chain has TRBV19 and TRBJ1-1; 7 bases fit TRBD1. The CDR3 is 15 amino acids. V gave up 5 bases and J gave up 1 base; unmatched junction bases: 7. Germline V gives CDR1 LNHDA, CDR2 SQIVND (reference sequence). The CDR3 bases are TGTGCCAGTAGTGGGAGGACAGGCCCGAACACTGAAGCTTTCTTT. It yields the protein CASSGRTGPNTEAFF.